This T cell receptor beta chain originates from a study of cytomegalovirus exposure and HLA in healthy donors. General study findings and limits: A later analysis reportedly found that, within productive TCRs, an Asian-associated ancestry cluster had fewer N-insertions than the mean observed across the approximately 700 donors.

This clone is a singleton in its sample. The antigen is unknown. V dropped 11 bases and J dropped 5; count of bases not matched to a gene: 7. Germline V gene lookup returns CDR1 SNHLY and CDR2 FYNNEI. The CDR3 is 13 residues long. The PCR employed 60 Vbeta primers together with 13 Jbeta primers. The repertoire was sequenced with immunoSEQ multiplex PCR; TCRdb's copy has only in-frame clones and lacks some. The table includes around 150,000 clones, 60% to 80% detected once. Input material: PBMCs. V usage is TRBV2 and J usage is TRBJ2-1; 9 positions agree with TRBD2. The TCR comes from a young man in good health and CMV-seropositive. Written as DNA, the CDR3 is TGTGCCGGGAGACTAGCGGCTAACAATGAGCAGTTCTTC. Protein product: CAGRLAANNEQFF.